Given below is one T cell receptor beta chain in context. The antigen it binds to is not known. This entry belongs to a study of T cells in women clearing cervical HPV infection (dated by TCRdb to 2016 to 2019). For the study in its entirety: Cases were 20 to 25 women with histologically confirmed HPV16-related CIN3 or worse, including a couple of invasive cancers. The 20 to 25 controls were women who cleared a single incident HPV16 infection within 12 months without developing precancer or cancer. Blood from cases was drawn at the visit where the lesion was first identified, while blood from controls was drawn once the infection was no longer detected. For cases, a median interval of nearly 150 days, with an interquartile range of 90 to 200 days, was observed between lesion detection and blood sampling. Since only a few of the women had HLA typing available, the possibility that HLA type was acting as a confounder could not be ruled out. An exploratory proof-of-principle case-control study, nested within the Guanacaste HPV Natural History Study in Costa Rica, was conducted to compare TCR repertoires across cervical HPV16 outcomes. Cases were matched to controls by age within five years and by the year the sample was collected. Cases had a median age of almost 35 years compared with more than 37 for controls, and baseline characteristics showed no significant differences between the groups. In the parent cohort, some 10,000 women aged 18 or older were enrolled in Guanacaste, Costa Rica, during about 1992 to 1994 and were followed for roughly 7 years. Quality controls consisted of five blinded duplicates per group, for a total of about 60 samples made up of around 50 participants and about ten replicates. Study-wide conclusions, independent of this receptor: CIN3+ cases had significantly higher TCR repertoire richness than controls across sequencing depths, but evenness did not differ between the groups. Because T-cell numbers per sample were unknown, differences in richness could reflect varying T-cell content rather than repertoire biology. By combining richness with V gene abundances, random forest classifiers separated cases from controls with an estimated AUC of 0.83. The cross-sectional design could not show whether the associations came before the infection or were a result of it, and neither effector/memory subsets nor HPV-specific T cells were isolated.

Every participant had a single incident cervical HPV16 infection, and women with prevalent HPV16 infections were excluded. Cervical HPV DNA was detected with MY09/MY11 PCR, and genotyping was done with dot-blot hybridization. About 15 mL of heparinized blood were centrifuged, and the buffy coat was split into aliquots, frozen at -30 degrees C, and then kept at -80 degrees C. Genomic DNA was extracted from buffy coat specimens using QIAGEN kits. TCR beta CDR3 regions were amplified by multiplex PCR using the immunoSEQ assay from an average of approximately 1,200 ng genomic DNA per sample. The assay corrected primer bias using a complete synthetic TCR repertoire to establish an amplification baseline. The amplicons were sequenced using the Illumina platform. Under the source paper's analysis protocol: Sequences were error-corrected by clustering with frequency ratios and a modified nearest-neighbor algorithm and were then analyzed in the immunoSEQ Analyzer with IMGT gene definitions. At each rarefaction depth, TCR richness and evenness were averaged across 20 rarefaction repeats, and samples with fewer sequences than that depth were excluded. Wilcoxon rank sum tests with FDR correction were used to compare relative abundances of V, D and J genes between the groups. Blinded duplicates gave an intraclass correlation of about 96% for TCR richness and an average of approximately 83% across around 66 gene segments. TCRdb obtained this table from immuneACCESS and retained in-frame rearrangements with V and J assigned. These tables miss some clones; where compared with another copy, unresolved V genes account for less than half of the shortfall, and the remainder is unexplained. D and trimming come from the DNA, and the V and J calls and clone size come from that table. This sample's clone table shows about 32,000 clones. Clones ranked in the top ten supply roughly 6.5% of the sample.

The sequencing input was blood buffy coat. The sequence derives from a woman aged 18-69 years with a cervical HPV16 infection that either progressed to CIN3+ or cleared (not recorded which).

The sequenced CDR3 bases are TGTGCCAGCAGCTTAAGAGGGAATCAGCCC. It encodes CASSLRGNQP. The CDR3 in its entirety is CASSLRGNQPQHF. The V gene is TRBV7-2 and the J gene is TRBJ1-5; the D gene cannot be named for sure. The CDR3 is cut off 3 residues early in the read; its end comes from the germline J gene. V drops 2 bases and J drops 4 bases, leaving 6 bases in between. The CDR1 and CDR2 encoded by the germline V gene are SGHTA and FQGNSA. From the cysteine up to the phenylalanine, the CDR3 has a length of 13 residues. The DNA covers only part of the CDR3, 30 bases in frame from base 1.